This TCR beta chain was sequenced in a study of blood T cell repertoires in COVID-19. Study as a whole: Both acute and convalescent COVID-19 samples were obtained from the United States, Italy and Spain. T cells, B-cell-depleted T cells, or PBMCs provided the cDNA or gDNA that served as material.

Study processing details: Quantification of nucleated cells was approximated via reference gene primer amplification. Sequenced by immunoSEQ multiplex PCR; TCRdb stores in-frame clones only, minus some. The V and J calls and the clone size are those of that table, but D and trimming were determined from the DNA. The sample has about 180,000 clones, about 83% seen once; the top ten hold approximately 1.5%. In germline, CDR1 is MDHEN, CDR2 SYDVKM. The CDR3 sequence is 14 residues long. V was trimmed by 6 bases and J by 2 bases, leaving 10 bases between them. Sequencing was carried out using peripheral blood. The chain joins TRBV28 to TRBJ1-4; tentative D call: TRBD1 (5 bases). This TCR was sampled from a human donor in a cohort sampled during active COVID-19. The CDR3 loop reads CASRGGTTNEKLFF. In DNA form, the CDR3 reads TGTGCCAGCAGGGGGGGGACTACTAATGAAAAACTGTTTTTT.